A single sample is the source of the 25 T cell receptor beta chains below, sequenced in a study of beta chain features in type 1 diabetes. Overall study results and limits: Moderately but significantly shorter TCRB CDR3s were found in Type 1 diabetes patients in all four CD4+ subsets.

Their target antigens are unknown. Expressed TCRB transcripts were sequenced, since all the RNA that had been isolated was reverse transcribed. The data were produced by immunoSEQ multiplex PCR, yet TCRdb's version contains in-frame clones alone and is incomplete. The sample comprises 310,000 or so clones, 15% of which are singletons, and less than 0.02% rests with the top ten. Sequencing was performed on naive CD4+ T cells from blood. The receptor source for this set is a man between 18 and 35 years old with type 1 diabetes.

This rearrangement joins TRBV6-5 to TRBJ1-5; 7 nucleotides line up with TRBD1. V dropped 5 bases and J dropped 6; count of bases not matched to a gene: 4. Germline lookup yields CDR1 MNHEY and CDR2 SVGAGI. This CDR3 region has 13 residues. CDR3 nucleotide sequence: TGTGCCAGCAGTGCACAGGGGACTCAGCCCCAGCATTTT. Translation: CASSAQGTQPQHF.

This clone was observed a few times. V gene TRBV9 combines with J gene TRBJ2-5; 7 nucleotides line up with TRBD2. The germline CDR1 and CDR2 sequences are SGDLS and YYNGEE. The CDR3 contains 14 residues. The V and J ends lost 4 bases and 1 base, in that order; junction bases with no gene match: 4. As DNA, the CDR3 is TGTGCCAGCAGCTTCTCTAGCGGCCAAGAGACCCAGTACTTC. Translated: CASSFSSGQETQYF.

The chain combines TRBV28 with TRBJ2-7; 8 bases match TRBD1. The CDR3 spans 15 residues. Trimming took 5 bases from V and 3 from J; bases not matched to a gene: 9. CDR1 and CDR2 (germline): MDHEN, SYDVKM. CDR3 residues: CASSKGDRIFYEQYF. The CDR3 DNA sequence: TGTGCCAGCAGTAAAGGGGACAGGATCTTCTACGAGCAGTACTTC.

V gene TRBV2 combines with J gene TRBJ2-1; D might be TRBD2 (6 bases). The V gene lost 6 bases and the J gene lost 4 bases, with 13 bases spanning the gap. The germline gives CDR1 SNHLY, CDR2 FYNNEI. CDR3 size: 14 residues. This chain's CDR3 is CASRAGFYYNEQFF. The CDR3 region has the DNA TGTGCCAGCAGGGCGGGGTTCTATTACAATGAGCAGTTCTTC.

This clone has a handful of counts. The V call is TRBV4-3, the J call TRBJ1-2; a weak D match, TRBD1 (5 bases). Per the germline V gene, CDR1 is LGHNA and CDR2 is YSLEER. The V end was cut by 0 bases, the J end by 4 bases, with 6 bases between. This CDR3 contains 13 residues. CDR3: CASSQEGAYGYTF. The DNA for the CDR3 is TGCGCCAGCAGCCAAGAAGGGGCCTATGGCTACACCTTC.

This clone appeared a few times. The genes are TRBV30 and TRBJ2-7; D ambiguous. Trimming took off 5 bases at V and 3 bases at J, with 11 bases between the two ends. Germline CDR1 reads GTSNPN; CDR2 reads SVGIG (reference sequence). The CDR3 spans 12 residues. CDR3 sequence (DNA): TGTGCCTGGGGGCCCGCCCACTACGAGCAGTACTTC. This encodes CAWGPAHYEQYF. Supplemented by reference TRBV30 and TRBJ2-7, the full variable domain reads SQTIHQWPATLVQPVGSPLSLECTVEGTSNPNLYWYRQAAGRGLQLLFYSVGIGQISSEVPQNLSASRPQDRQFILSSKKLLLSDSGFYLCAWGPAHYEQYFGPGTRLTVT.

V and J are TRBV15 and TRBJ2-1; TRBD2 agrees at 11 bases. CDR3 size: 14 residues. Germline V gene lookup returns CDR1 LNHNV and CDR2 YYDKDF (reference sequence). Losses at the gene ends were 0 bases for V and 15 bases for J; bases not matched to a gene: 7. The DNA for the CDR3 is TGTGCCACCAGCAGAGAGACTAGCGGGACATCTCGGTTCTTC. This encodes CATSRETSGTSRFF.

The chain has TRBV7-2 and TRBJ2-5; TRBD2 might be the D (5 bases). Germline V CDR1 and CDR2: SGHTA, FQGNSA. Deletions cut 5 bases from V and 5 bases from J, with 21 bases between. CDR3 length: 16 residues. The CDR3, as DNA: TGTGCCAGCAGCGCCCGACTAAGCCAAGGATCCGAGACCCAGTACTTC. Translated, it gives CASSARLSQGSETQYF.

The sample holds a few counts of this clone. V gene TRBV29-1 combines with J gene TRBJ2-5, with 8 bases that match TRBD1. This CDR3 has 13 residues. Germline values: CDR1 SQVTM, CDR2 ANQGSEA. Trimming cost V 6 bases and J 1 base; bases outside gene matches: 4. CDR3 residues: CSVPGQGQETQYF. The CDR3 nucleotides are TGCAGCGTGCCCGGACAGGGCCAAGAGACCCAGTACTTC.

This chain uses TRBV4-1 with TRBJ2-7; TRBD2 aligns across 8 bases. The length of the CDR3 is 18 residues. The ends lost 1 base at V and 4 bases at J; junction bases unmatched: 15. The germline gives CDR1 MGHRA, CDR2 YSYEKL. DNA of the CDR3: TGCGCCAGCAGCCAAGCGTATGCGGGGGGCGCAGCGACTTACGAGCAGTACTTC. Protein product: CASSQAYAGGAATYEQYF.

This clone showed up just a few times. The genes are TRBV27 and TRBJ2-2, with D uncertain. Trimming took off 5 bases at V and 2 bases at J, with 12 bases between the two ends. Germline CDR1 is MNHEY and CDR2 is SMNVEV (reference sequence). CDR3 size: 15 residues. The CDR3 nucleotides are TGTGCCAGCAGTGTTCTTTCCCTAAACACCGGGGAGCTGTTTTTT. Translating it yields CASSVLSLNTGELFF.

Written as DNA, the CDR3 is TGTGCCAGCAGCATCGGACTAGCGGGGACCACAGATACGCAGTATTTT. This gives the protein CASSIGLAGTTDTQYF. J is TRBJ2-3 and V is TRBV7-2; 12 positions match TRBD2. Trimming removed 5 bases from V and 2 bases from J; junction bases left unmatched: 5. This CDR3 has 16 amino acids. Germline loops: CDR1 SGHTA, CDR2 FQGNSA.

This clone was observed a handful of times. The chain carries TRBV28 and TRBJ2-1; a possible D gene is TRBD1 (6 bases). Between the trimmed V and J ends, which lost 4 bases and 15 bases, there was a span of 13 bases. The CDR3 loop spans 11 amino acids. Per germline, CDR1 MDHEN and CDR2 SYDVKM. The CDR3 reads CASSYRDTPFF. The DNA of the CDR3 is TGTGCCAGCAGTTACCGGGACACACCGTTCTTC.

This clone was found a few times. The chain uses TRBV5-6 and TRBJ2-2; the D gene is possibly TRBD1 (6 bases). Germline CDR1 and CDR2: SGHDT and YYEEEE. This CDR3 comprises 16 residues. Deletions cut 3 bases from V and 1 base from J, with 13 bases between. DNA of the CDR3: TGTGCCAGCAGCTCAACAGGGTTGGGGAACACCGGGGAGCTGTTTTTT. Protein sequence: CASSSTGLGNTGELFF.

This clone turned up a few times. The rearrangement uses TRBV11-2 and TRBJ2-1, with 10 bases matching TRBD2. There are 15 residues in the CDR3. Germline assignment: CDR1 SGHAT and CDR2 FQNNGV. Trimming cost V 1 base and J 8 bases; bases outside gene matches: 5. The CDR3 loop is CASSLGAGGPYEQFF. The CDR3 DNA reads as TGTGCCAGCAGCTTAGGAGCGGGGGGGCCCTATGAGCAGTTCTTC.

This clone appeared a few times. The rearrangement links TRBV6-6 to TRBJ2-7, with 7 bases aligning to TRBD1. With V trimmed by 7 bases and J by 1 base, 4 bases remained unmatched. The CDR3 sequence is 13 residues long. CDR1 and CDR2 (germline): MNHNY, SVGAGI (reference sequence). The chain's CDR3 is CASNSQGSYEQYF. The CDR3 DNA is TGTGCCAGCAATTCACAGGGGTCCTACGAGCAGTACTTC.

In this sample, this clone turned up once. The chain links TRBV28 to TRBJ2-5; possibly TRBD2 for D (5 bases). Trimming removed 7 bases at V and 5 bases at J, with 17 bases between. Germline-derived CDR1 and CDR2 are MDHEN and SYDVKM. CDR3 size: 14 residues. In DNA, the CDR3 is TGTGCCAGCACCTCGGGATCGAAAGGGGAGACCCAGTACTTC. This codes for CASTSGSKGETQYF.

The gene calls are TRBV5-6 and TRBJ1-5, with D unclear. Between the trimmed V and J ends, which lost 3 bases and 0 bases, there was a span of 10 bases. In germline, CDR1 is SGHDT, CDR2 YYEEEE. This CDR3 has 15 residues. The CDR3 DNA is TGTGCCAGCAGCTCGGGTCCGTATAGCAATCAGCCCCAGCATTTT. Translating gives CASSSGPYSNQPQHF.

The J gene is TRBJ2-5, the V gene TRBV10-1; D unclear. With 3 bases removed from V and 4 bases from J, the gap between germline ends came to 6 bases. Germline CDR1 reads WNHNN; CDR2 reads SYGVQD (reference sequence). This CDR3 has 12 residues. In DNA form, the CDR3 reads TGCGCCAGCAGTGACAGTGGAGAGACCCAGTACTTC. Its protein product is CASSDSGETQYF.

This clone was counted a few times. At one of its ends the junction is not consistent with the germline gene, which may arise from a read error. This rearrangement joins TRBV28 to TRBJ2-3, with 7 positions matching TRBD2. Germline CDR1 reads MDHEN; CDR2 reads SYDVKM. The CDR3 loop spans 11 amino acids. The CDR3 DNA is TGTGGCGTACAGCGGGATGGTCCGTGGGATTTT. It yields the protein CGVQRDGPWDF.

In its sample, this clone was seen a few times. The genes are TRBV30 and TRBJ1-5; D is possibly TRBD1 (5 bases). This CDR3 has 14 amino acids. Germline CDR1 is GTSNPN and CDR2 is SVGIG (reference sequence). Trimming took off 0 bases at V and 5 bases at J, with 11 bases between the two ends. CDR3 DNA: TGTGCCTGGAGTGTATTGACAGAGCATCAGCCCCAGCATTTT. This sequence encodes CAWSVLTEHQPQHF.

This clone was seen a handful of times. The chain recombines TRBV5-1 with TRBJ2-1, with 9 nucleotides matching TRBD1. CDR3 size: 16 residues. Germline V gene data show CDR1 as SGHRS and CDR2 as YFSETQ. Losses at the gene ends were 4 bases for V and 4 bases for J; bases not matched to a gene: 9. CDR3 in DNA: TGCGCCAGCAGCGCCTCCCCCGGGACAGGGTACAATGAGCAGTTCTTC. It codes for CASSASPGTGYNEQFF.

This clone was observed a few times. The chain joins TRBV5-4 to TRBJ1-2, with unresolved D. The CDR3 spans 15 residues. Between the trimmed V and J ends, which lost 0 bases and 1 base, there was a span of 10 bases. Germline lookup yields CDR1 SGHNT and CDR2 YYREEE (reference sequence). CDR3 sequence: CASSLARVGNYGYTF. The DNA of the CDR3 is TGTGCCAGCAGCTTGGCCCGGGTGGGTAACTATGGCTACACCTTC.

The chain's CDR3 is CASTLRLGSGGNEQFF. As DNA, the CDR3 is TGTGCCAGCACCCTACGACTAGGTAGCGGGGGCAATGAGCAGTTCTTC. The chain uses TRBV5-4 and TRBJ2-1; the match to TRBD2 covers 9 bases. The germline V gene has CDR1 SGHNT and CDR2 YYREEE (reference sequence). CDR3 length: 16 amino acids. Unmatched junction bases numbered 13, after V lost 6 bases and J lost 6 bases.

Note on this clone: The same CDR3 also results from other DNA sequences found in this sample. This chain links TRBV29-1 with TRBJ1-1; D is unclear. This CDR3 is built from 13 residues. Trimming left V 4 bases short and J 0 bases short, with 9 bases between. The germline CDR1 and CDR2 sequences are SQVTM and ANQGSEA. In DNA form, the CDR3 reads TGCAGCGTTGGTGGGCTCATGAACACTGAAGCTTTCTTT. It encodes CSVGGLMNTEAFF.